This T cell receptor beta chain was documented in a study of blood T cells in healthy people across ages. Study details: About one barcoded TCR beta cDNA was captured per two T cells.

Primers used in a second PCR of about 6 to 11 cycles were a sample-barcoded 5' primer and a J-beta primer mix. Template switching added a 12-random-nucleotide identifier to every cDNA molecule. TCRdb used MiXCR to reprocess the 5' RACE reads, holding one entry per CDR3 protein. The sample consists of about 1.5 million distinct CDR3 sequences, roughly two fifths of them appearing once. All donors came from Russia, were Caucasian and healthy, and spanned ages about 6 to 100. Each sample used at least 7 million PBMCs. Looked up from germline, CDR1 is SGHRS and CDR2 is YFSETQ. This CDR3 region has 12 residues. Trimming stripped 3 bases from V and 9 bases from J, with 10 bases between.

The receptor was isolated from a woman under 30 in good health. Sequencing was done on a sample of blood. The chain employs TRBV5-1 and TRBJ2-1; D may be TRBD1 (6 bases). The CDR3 spells CASSSDSSEQFF. The CDR3, as DNA: TGCGCCAGCAGCTCGGACAGCTCTGAGCAGTTCTTC. The complete variable domain, with remaining parts taken from reference TRBV5-1 and TRBJ2-1, reads KAGVTQTPRYLIKTRGQQVTLSCSPISGHRSVSWYQQTPGQGLQFLFEYFSETQRNKGNFPGRFSGRQFSNSRSEMNVSTLELGDSALYLCASSSDSSEQFFGPGTRLTVL.